These 25 T cell receptor beta chains were all obtained from the same sample, sequenced in a study of identical twins. Each CDR3 protein is one row after TCRdb ran MiXCR on the 5' RACE reads. The table records some 250,000 distinct CDR3 sequences, over 9.5% of them present only once. These data are also associated with another study on yellow fever vaccine responses in identical twins.

The specimen sequenced was memory (CD45RO+) T cells sorted from blood. Receptors originate from a woman aged 18-29 years in good health.

This clonotype was picked up a small number of times. V usage is TRBV20-1 and J usage is TRBJ1-2, with 7 bases lining up with TRBD1. Trimming removed 5 bases from V and 3 bases from J; junction bases left unmatched: 6. The germline V gene encodes CDR1 DFQATT and CDR2 SNEGSKA (reference sequence). CDR3 length equals 13 residues. The CDR3 region is CSAPDRSYYGYTF. CDR3 in DNA: TGCAGTGCTCCGGACAGGAGCTACTATGGCTACACCTTC.

This clonotype was seen more than once but under ten times. J is TRBJ2-2 and V is TRBV3-1, with TRBD1 matching 8 bases. The CDR3 length is 16 residues. Germline V gene lookup returns CDR1 LGHDT and CDR2 YNNKEL (reference sequence). The junction had 3 bases not matched to a gene; V was cut back by 3 bases and J by 0 bases. The CDR3 bases are TGTGCCAGCAGCCACAGACAGGGGCCGAACACCGGGGAGCTGTTTTTT. Residues: CASSHRQGPNTGELFF. Full variable domain (missing parts from reference TRBV3-1 and TRBJ2-2): DTAVSQTPKYLVTQMGNDKSIKCEQNLGHDTMYWYKQDSKKFLKIMFSYNNKELIINETVPNRFSPKSPDKAHLNLHINSLELGDSAVYFCASSHRQGPNTGELFFGEGSRLTVL.

The CDR3 DNA sequence: TGCAGTGCCCCGGAGAGACAGGGGAGGGCTTCACCCCTCCACTTT. It specifies CSAPERQGRASPLHF. The chain carries TRBV20-1 and TRBJ1-6; 8 nucleotides agree with TRBD1. The CDR3 extends over 15 amino acids. Germline CDR1 DFQATT, CDR2 SNEGSKA (reference sequence). V gave up 6 bases and J gave up 9 bases; unmatched junction bases: 13.

The table lists this clonotype with a few counts. The chain employs TRBV7-9 and TRBJ2-7; D ambiguous. CDR1 and CDR2 (germline): SEHNR, FQNEAQ (reference sequence). Between the trimmed V and J ends, which lost 4 bases and 1 base, there was a span of 8 bases. The CDR3 extends over 13 amino acids. The CDR3 DNA follows: TGTGCCAGCAGCTCACAGCTTTCCTACGAGCAGTACTTC. Its translation: CASSSQLSYEQYF.

This clonotype has just a few counts. The chain joins TRBV28 to TRBJ1-6; 9 bases fit TRBD1. Germline V lookup: CDR1 MDHEN, CDR2 SYDVKM. V lost 3 bases to trimming and J lost 10 bases; unmatched junction nucleotides: 10. The CDR3 sequence is 16 residues long. The CDR3: CASSFGLGTGSSPLHF. For the CDR3, the DNA is TGTGCCAGCAGTTTTGGGCTCGGGACAGGGAGCTCACCCCTCCACTTT.

This clonotype was seen more than once but under ten times. The chain uses TRBV7-2 and TRBJ2-3; 9 bases map to TRBD2. Germline V gives CDR1 SGHTA, CDR2 FQGNSA. Trimming at V came to 5 bases and at J to 2 bases, leaving 8 bases not matched to a gene. The CDR3 sequence is 16 residues long. The CDR3 DNA follows: TGTGCCAGCAGCGCCGGGACTAGCAGGGTCACAGATACGCAGTATTTT. As protein: CASSAGTSRVTDTQYF.

The V gene is TRBV10-3, the J gene TRBJ2-7, with D tentatively TRBD1 (6 bases). CDR3 length: 14 amino acids. Trimming shortened V by 7 bases and J by 6 bases, and 19 bases separated the two germline ends. Germline CDR1 reads ENHRY; CDR2 reads SYGVKD. The CDR3 sequence is CAITRAQGRGEQYF. Here the CDR3 DNA reads TGTGCCATCACCCGGGCGCAGGGGCGCGGCGAGCAGTACTTC.

This clonotype was seen at least ten times. This sequence joins TRBV4-1 and TRBJ2-1; 8 bases line up with TRBD2. The trim removed 4 bases at V and 0 bases at J, leaving 5 bases unmatched. CDR3 length equals 16 residues. Germline CDR1 is MGHRA and CDR2 is YSYEKL. The CDR3 loop reads CASSRLAGGSYNEQFF. In nucleotides, the CDR3 is TGCGCCAGCAGCCGTTTGGCGGGGGGCTCCTACAATGAGCAGTTCTTC.

This clonotype showed up many times. This chain joins TRBV5-1 and TRBJ2-2; D ambiguous. Trimming stripped 0 bases from V and 3 bases from J, with 9 bases between. The CDR3 extends over 15 amino acids. Germline values: CDR1 SGHRS, CDR2 YFSETQ. For the CDR3, the DNA is TGCGCCAGCAGCTTGGGTCCCGCTCACACCGGGGAGCTGTTTTTT. This encodes CASSLGPAHTGELFF.

The chain uses TRBV10-1 and TRBJ2-1, with TRBD2 identical over 8 bases. After removal of 7 bases from V and 9 bases from J, the junction contained 11 bases not matched to a gene. The CDR3 totals 14 residues. The V gene's germline CDR1 is WNHNN and CDR2 SYGVQD (reference sequence). Here the CDR3 reads CASNRTSRFGEQFF. CDR3 bases: TGCGCCAGCAACAGGACTAGCCGATTTGGTGAGCAGTTCTTC.

In DNA, the CDR3 is TGCAGTGCTAATAGTGCCAAAAGGGATGAGCAGTTCTTC. Encoded protein: CSANSAKRDEQFF. The chain combines TRBV20-1 with TRBJ2-1; no reliable D call. This CDR3 is 13 amino acids long. The ends were cut back, 4 bases at V and 8 bases at J, with 15 bases in the middle. Germline assignment: CDR1 DFQATT and CDR2 SNEGSKA (reference sequence).

The chain recombines TRBV7-9 with TRBJ2-7; D not resolved. The CDR3 is 13 amino acids. The ends were cut back, 7 bases at V and 0 bases at J, with 10 bases in the middle. Per the germline V gene, CDR1 is SEHNR and CDR2 is FQNEAQ (reference sequence). This CDR3 is CASTSRLSYEQYF. The CDR3 DNA sequence: TGTGCCAGCACCTCACGGCTCTCCTACGAGCAGTACTTC.

Only a few counts were recorded for this clonotype. This chain connects TRBV20-1 to TRBJ2-7; D might be TRBD2 (7 bases). The V end was cut by 6 bases, the J end by 1 base, with 13 bases between. Germline V CDR1 and CDR2: DFQATT, SNEGSKA (reference sequence). The CDR3 length is 13 residues. CDR3 sequence (DNA): TGCAGTGCGGGGGGGCAGCCTTCCTACGAGCAGTACTTC. It specifies CSAGGQPSYEQYF.

This clonotype was seen more than once but under ten times. The rearrangement links TRBV7-2 to TRBJ1-1, with D unclear. V dropped 0 bases and J dropped 1 base, with 12 bases sitting between them. Germline CDR1 is SGHTA and CDR2 is FQGNSA. The CDR3 is 16 residues long. The CDR3 DNA reads as TGTGCCAGCAGCTTAGCGGGTAGCAGGAAGAACACTGAAGCTTTCTTT. This gives the protein CASSLAGSRKNTEAFF.

This chain uses TRBV2 with TRBJ2-7; TRBD2 matches 13 bases. The CDR3 spans 15 residues. V lost 6 bases to trimming and J lost 5 bases; unmatched junction nucleotides: 7. The germline CDR1 and CDR2 sequences are SNHLY and FYNNEI. The CDR3 DNA follows: TGTGCCAGCAGCCCCCGCGGACTAGCGGGGGACGAGCAGTACTTC. Residues: CASSPRGLAGDEQYF. The variable domain in full, completed from reference TRBV2 and TRBJ2-7, reads EPEVTQTPSHQVTQMGQEVILRCVPISNHLYFYWYRQILGQKVEFLVSFYNNEISEKSEIFDDQFSVERPDGSNFTLKIRSTKLEDSAMYFCASSPRGLAGDEQYFGPGTRLTVT.

This clonotype was observed a handful of times. The rearrangement uses TRBV20-1 and TRBJ1-5; D ambiguous. Germline CDR1 is DFQATT and CDR2 is SNEGSKA (reference sequence). CDR3 size: 12 residues. V was cut by 5 bases and J by 6 bases, with 11 bases left in between. CDR3 sequence reads: CSARRGGQPQHF. In DNA, the CDR3 is TGCAGTGCTCGCCGAGGAGGTCAGCCCCAGCATTTT.

This clonotype was found a few times. V gene TRBV3-1 combines with J gene TRBJ2-5; perhaps TRBD2 as D (5 bases). Trimming shortened V by 6 bases and J by 3 bases, and 8 bases separated the two germline ends. The CDR3 is 12 residues long. Germline-derived CDR1 and CDR2 are LGHDT and YNNKEL (reference sequence). CDR3 DNA: TGTGCCAGCAGGGACTGGAAAGAGACCCAGTACTTC. Translation gives CASRDWKETQYF.

The chain joins TRBV7-8 to TRBJ1-6; TRBD1 matches 8 bases. V lost 5 bases, J lost 5 bases, and 17 bases stayed unmatched. Per germline, CDR1 SGHVS and CDR2 FQNEAQ. This CDR3 has 19 amino acids. This CDR3 reads CASSPVPRTGSRNNSPLHF. CDR3 in DNA: TGTGCCAGCAGCCCAGTCCCCCGGACAGGGAGTCGTAATAATTCACCCCTCCACTTT.

Only a few counts were recorded for this clonotype. V gene TRBV5-1 combines with J gene TRBJ2-5, with 8 bases lining up with TRBD1. From germline, CDR1 is SGHRS and CDR2 YFSETQ. V lost 4 bases, J lost 5 bases, and 4 bases stayed unmatched. This CDR3 is built from 13 residues. CDR3 region: CASSKTGVETQYF. In DNA, the CDR3 is TGCGCCAGCAGCAAGACAGGGGTTGAGACCCAGTACTTC.

This clonotype was observed a handful of times. The chain is built from TRBV28 and TRBJ2-1; 9 bases are a match to TRBD1. Trimming cost V 3 bases and J 5 bases; bases outside gene matches: 8. CDR1 is MDHEN and CDR2 is SYDVKM in the germline V gene. The CDR3 is 16 residues long. The CDR3, as DNA: TGTGCCAGCAGTTTTTTAGGGGGGACAGGGAACAATGAGCAGTTCTTC. Its protein product is CASSFLGGTGNNEQFF.

The chain combines TRBV5-1 with TRBJ1-1; 10 nucleotides align to TRBD1. CDR1 is SGHRS, CDR2 YFSETQ, per germline. V dropped 0 bases and J dropped 5; count of bases not matched to a gene: 10. This CDR3 contains 17 residues. CDR3 DNA sequence: TGCGCCAGCAGCTTGGGGAATAGACAGGGGGCTGCTACTGAAGCTTTCTTT. It is translated as CASSLGNRQGAATEAFF.

The sample holds a few counts of this clonotype. The chain combines TRBV6-1 with TRBJ2-7; D is possibly TRBD1 (6 bases). The V end lost 6 bases, the J end lost 2 bases, and 14 bases lay between the germline ends. CDR1 MNHNS and CDR2 SASEGT come from the germline V gene. The CDR3 has 14 residues. CDR3 residues: CASRMSTGTYEQYF. CDR3 DNA: TGTGCCAGCAGGATGTCTACAGGGACCTACGAGCAGTACTTC.

The chain recombines TRBV7-2 with TRBJ2-1; tentative D call: TRBD2 (6 bases). V was cut by 4 bases and J by 9 bases, with 19 bases left in between. Germline V gene sequence: CDR1 SGHTA, CDR2 FQGNSA. This CDR3 is 15 amino acids long. As DNA, the CDR3 is TGTGCCAGCAGCTCCGGACCGCGCTTCGGGGGTGAGCAGTTCTTC. It is translated as CASSSGPRFGGEQFF.

This clonotype has more than one count but fewer than ten. The rearrangement links TRBV27 to TRBJ2-3; TRBD2 aligns across 9 bases. With V trimmed by 6 bases and J by 2 bases, 6 bases remained unmatched. In germline, CDR1 is MNHEY, CDR2 SMNVEV (reference sequence). The CDR3 spans 15 residues. CDR3 loop: CASRRLAEYTDTQYF. The CDR3 nucleotides read TGTGCCAGCAGGAGACTAGCGGAGTACACAGATACGCAGTATTTT.

The chain carries TRBV10-3 and TRBJ2-5; 10 nucleotides agree with TRBD2. CDR3 length equals 18 residues. V was pared by 3 bases and J by 4 bases, with 14 bases of the junction left unmatched. The germline gives CDR1 ENHRY, CDR2 SYGVKD. CDR3 sequence: CAISDEGLAGDGGETQYF. The CDR3 bases are TGTGCCATCAGTGATGAGGGGCTAGCGGGAGACGGGGGAGAGACCCAGTACTTC.